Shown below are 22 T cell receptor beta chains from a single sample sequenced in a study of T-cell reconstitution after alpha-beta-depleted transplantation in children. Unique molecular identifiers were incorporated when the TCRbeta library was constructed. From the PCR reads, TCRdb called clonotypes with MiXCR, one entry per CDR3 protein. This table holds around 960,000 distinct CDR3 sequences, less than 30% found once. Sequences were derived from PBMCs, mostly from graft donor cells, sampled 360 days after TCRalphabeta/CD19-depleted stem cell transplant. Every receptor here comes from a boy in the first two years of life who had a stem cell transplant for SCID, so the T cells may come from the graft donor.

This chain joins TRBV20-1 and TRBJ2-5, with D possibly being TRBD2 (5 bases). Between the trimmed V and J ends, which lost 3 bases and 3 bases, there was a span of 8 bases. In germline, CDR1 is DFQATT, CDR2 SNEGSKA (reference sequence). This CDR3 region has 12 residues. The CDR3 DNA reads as TGCAGTGCTAGTTCCGGGGAAGAGACCCAGTACTTC. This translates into CSASSGEETQYF.

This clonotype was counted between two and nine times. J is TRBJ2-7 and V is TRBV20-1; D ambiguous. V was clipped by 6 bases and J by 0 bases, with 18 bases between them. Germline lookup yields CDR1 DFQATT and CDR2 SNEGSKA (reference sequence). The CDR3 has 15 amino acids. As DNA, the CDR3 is TGCAGTGCAAGACCAGAGGATCCTCCCTCCTACGAGCAGTACTTC. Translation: CSARPEDPPSYEQYF.

Here the CDR3 DNA reads TGCGCCAGCAGCCAAGAAGCAGCGCAGCTCAATCAGCCCCAGCATTTT. Amino acid sequence: CASSQEAAQLNQPQHF. This chain connects TRBV4-1 to TRBJ1-5; D call uncertain. Germline values: CDR1 MGHRA, CDR2 YSYEKL. CDR3 size: 16 residues. Trimming pared 0 bases from V and 3 bases from J, leaving 12 bases between.

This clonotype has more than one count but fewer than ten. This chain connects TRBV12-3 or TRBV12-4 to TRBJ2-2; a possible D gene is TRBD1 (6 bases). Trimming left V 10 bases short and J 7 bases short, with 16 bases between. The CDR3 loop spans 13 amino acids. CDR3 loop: CAINRERIGELFF. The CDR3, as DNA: TGTGCCATAAACAGGGAAAGGATCGGGGAGCTGTTTTTT.

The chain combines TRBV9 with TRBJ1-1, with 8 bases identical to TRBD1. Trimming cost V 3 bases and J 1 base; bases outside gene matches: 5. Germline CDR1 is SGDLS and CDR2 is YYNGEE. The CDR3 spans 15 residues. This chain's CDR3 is CASSAPGGRNTEAFF. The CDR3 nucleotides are TGTGCCAGCAGCGCCCCAGGGGGCAGGAACACTGAAGCTTTCTTT. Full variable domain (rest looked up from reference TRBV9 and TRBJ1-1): DSGVTQTPKHLITATGQRVTLRCSPRSGDLSVYWYQQSLDQGLQFLIQYYNGEERAKGNILERFSAQQFPDLHSELNLSSLELGDSALYFCASSAPGGRNTEAFFGQGTRLTVV.

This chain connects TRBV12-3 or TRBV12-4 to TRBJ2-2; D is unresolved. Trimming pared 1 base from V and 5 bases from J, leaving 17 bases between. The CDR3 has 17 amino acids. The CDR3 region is CASSLVGGRVGTGELFF. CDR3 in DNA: TGTGCCAGCAGTTTAGTCGGCGGTAGGGTTGGGACCGGGGAGCTGTTTTTT.

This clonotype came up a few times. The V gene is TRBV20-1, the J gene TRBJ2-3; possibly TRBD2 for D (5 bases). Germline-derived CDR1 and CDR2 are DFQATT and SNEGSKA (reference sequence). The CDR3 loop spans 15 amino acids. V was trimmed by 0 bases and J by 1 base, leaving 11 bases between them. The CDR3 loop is CSARDRRIRTDTQYF. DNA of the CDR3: TGCAGTGCTAGAGATAGGAGGATCCGCACAGATACGCAGTATTTT.

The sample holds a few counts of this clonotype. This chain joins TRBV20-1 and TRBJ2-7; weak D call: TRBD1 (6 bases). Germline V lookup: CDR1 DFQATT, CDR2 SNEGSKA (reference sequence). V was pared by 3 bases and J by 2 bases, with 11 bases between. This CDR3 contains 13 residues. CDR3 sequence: CSASQGHTYEQYF. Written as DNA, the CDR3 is TGCAGTGCTAGTCAGGGACACACCTACGAGCAGTACTTC.

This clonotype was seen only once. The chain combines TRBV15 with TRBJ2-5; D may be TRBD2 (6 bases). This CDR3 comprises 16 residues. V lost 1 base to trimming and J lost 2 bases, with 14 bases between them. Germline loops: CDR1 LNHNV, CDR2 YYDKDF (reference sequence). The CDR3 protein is CATSRARGSEQETQYF. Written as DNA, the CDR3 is TGTGCCACCAGCAGAGCTCGGGGGTCGGAACAAGAGACCCAGTACTTC.

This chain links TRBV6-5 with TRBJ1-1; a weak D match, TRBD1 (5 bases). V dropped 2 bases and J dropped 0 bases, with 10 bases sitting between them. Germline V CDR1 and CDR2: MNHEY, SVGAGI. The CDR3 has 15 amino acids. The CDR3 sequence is CASSYRQGMNTEAFF. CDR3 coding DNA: TGTGCCAGCAGTTACCGGCAGGGCATGAACACTGAAGCTTTCTTT.

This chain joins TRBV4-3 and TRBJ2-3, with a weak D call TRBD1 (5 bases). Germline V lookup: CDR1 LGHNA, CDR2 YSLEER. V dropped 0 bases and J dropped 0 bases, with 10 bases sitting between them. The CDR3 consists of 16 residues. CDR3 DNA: TGCGCCAGCAGCCAAGAATGGGGCCACAGCACAGATACGCAGTATTTT. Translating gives CASSQEWGHSTDTQYF.

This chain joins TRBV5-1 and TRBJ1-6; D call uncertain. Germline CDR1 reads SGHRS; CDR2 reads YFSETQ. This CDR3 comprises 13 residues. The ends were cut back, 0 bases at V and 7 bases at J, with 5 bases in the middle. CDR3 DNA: TGCGCCAGCAGCTTGGGGGAAAATTCACCCCTCCACTTT. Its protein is CASSLGENSPLHF.

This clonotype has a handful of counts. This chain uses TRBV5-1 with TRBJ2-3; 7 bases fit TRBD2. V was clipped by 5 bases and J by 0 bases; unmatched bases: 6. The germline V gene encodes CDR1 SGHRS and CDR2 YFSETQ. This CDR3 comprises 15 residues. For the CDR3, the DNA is TGCGCCAGCAGTATCGCGGGAGCTAGCACAGATACGCAGTATTTT. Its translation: CASSIAGASTDTQYF.

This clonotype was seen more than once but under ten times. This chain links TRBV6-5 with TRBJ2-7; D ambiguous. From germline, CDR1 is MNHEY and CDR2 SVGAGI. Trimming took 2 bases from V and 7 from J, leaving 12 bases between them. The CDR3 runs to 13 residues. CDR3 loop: CASSYAPLMEQYF. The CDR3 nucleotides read TGTGCCAGCAGTTACGCCCCCCTTATGGAGCAGTACTTC.

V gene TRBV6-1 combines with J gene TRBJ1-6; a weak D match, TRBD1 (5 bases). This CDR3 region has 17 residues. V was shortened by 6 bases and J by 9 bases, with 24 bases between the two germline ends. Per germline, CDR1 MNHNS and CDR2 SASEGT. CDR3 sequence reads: CASSQTLGAVRSSPLHF. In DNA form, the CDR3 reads TGTGCCAGCAGCCAAACCCTCGGGGCAGTAAGAAGTTCACCCCTCCACTTT.

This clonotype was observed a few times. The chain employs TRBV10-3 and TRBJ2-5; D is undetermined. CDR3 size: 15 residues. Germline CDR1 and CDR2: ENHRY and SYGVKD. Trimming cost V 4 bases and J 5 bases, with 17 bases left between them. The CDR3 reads CAISARESIGETQYF. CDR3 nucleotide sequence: TGTGCCATCAGTGCTCGAGAGTCGATCGGGGAGACCCAGTACTTC.

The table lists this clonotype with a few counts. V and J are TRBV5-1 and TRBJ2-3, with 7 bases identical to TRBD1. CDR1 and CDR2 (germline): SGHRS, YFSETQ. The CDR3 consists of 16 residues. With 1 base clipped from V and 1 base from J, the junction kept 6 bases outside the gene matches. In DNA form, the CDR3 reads TGCGCCAGCAGCTTGCTCGACAGGGCCGGCACAGATACGCAGTATTTT. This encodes CASSLLDRAGTDTQYF.

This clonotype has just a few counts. The CDR3: CASSLDGYSNQPQHF. CDR3 bases: TGCGCCAGCAGCTTGGATGGGTATAGCAATCAGCCCCAGCATTTT. The rearrangement joins TRBV5-1 to TRBJ1-5; no clear D gene. Germline lookup yields CDR1 SGHRS and CDR2 YFSETQ. V lost 0 bases and J lost 0, with 7 bases in between. The CDR3 has 15 residues.

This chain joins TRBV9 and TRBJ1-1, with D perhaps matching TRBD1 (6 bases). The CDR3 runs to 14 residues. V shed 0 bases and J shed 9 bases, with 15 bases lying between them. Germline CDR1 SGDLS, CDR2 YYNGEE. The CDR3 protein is CASSVDVGGGQAFF. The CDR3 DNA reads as TGTGCCAGCAGCGTAGATGTCGGCGGGGGCCAAGCTTTCTTT.

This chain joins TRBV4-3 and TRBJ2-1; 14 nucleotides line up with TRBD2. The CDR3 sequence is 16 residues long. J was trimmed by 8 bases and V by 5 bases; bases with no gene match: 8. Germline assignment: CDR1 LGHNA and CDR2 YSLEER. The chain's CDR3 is CASSRLAGGPSDEQFF. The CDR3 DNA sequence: TGCGCCAGCAGCAGACTAGCGGGGGGGCCTTCGGATGAGCAGTTCTTC.

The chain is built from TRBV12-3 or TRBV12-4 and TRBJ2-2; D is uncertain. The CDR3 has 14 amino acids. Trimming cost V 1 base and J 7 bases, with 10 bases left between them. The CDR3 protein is CASSLEGGIGELFF. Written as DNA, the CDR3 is TGTGCCAGCAGTTTAGAAGGTGGGATCGGGGAGCTGTTTTTT.

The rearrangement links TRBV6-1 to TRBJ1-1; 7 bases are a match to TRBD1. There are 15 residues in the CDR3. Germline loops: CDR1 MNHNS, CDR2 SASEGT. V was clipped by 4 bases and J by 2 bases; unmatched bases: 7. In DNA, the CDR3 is TGTGCCAGCAGTGCAACAAACAGGGGAAACACTGAAGCTTTCTTT. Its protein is CASSATNRGNTEAFF.